This TCR beta chain was captured by sequencing in a study of OX40 agonist ivuxolimab in advanced cancers. Study overall: Enrolled patients in dose escalation had cancers that were hepatocellular carcinoma, melanoma, renal cell or head and neck cancer.

A remark on this clone: Antigen: not known.

Study-level results: Fewer expanded clones were found on average in CD4+ than in CD8+ T cells. Circulating CD4+ and CD8+ T cells showed clonal expansion by week 6 at 0.1 to 3.0 mg/kg.

Method: immunoSEQ multiplex PCR; TCRdb's copy keeps in-frame clones and lacks some. The sample records some 130,000 clones, just over 90% being singletons. This CDR3 is built from 17 residues. V lost 4 bases and J 2 bases, leaving 18 bases between the germline ends. Per germline, CDR1 SGDLS and CDR2 YYNGEE. Sample: CD4+ or CD8+ T cells sorted from blood, taken in a trial of the OX40 agonist ivuxolimab. The chain joins TRBV9 to TRBJ2-2, with D perhaps matching TRBD2 (6 bases). The receptor's source is an adult with an advanced solid tumor such as melanoma, head and neck, liver or kidney cancer. The CDR3 loop is CASSSFPGRYNTGELFF. For the CDR3, the DNA is TGTGCCAGCAGCTCCTTTCCCGGGAGATATAACACCGGGGAGCTGTTTTTT.